This T cell receptor (beta chain) was sequenced during a study of T-cell reconstitution after alpha-beta-depleted transplantation in children. Germline-derived CDR1 and CDR2 are SQVTM and ANQGSEA. This CDR3 has 14 residues. The V and J ends lost 5 bases and 7 bases, in that order; junction bases with no gene match: 10. Using unique molecular identifiers, the investigators prepared the TCRbeta library. TCRdb redid the calling of the PCR reads with MiXCR, one entry per CDR3 protein. The table lists about 580,000 distinct CDR3 sequences, under 30% of them singletons, with around 14% in the top ten. In its sample, this clonotype was seen a few times. Antigen unknown. The study's findings and limits: Surviving recipient T cells and thymic progenitors accounted for the high day-60 TCRbeta diversity observed in some patients. Several hundred rapidly expanded clones from non-depleted graft cells reportedly supplied alpha-beta T cells about two months post-transplant. The main origin of T-cell counts and diversity one year after transplant was newly produced T cells.

This sequence joins TRBV29-1 and TRBJ2-2; 7 bases agree with TRBD1. The source is a boy younger than two who had a stem cell transplant for acute myeloid leukemia, so the T cells may come from the graft donor. This sample comprised PBMCs, mostly from graft donor cells, obtained 360 days after TCRalphabeta/CD19-depleted stem cell transplant. The CDR3 coding sequence is TGCAGCGTTCGACAGGGCTGGACCAGCGGGGAGCTGTTTTTT. This encodes CSVRQGWTSGELFF.